These 14 T cell receptor beta chains originate from one sample sequenced in a study of cytomegalovirus exposure and HLA in healthy donors. The primer mix had 60 Vbeta and 13 Jbeta primers. The table came from immunoSEQ multiplex PCR; TCRdb's copy has only in-frame clones and leaves some out. The table lists about 230,000 clones, around 83% of them singletons. The sample consisted of PBMCs. The receptor set was obtained from a girl aged 2 to 9 in good health and CMV-seronegative.

The rearrangement uses TRBV19 and TRBJ2-2; 7 nucleotides match TRBD1. With 2 bases clipped from V and 7 bases from J, the junction kept 4 bases outside the gene matches. Germline V gene sequence: CDR1 LNHDA, CDR2 SQIVND (reference sequence). CDR3 size: 14 residues. The CDR3 DNA reads as TGTGCCAGTAGTATAAACAGGGGCGGCGGGGAGCTGTTTTTT. It specifies CASSINRGGGELFF.

The J gene is TRBJ1-1, the V gene TRBV6-4, with 9 bases aligning to TRBD1. This CDR3 contains 17 residues. Germline CDR1 reads MRHNA; CDR2 reads SNTAGT. J was trimmed by 4 bases and V by 8 bases; bases with no gene match: 17. The chain's CDR3 is CASPDPGQGNPGTEAFF. The CDR3 DNA reads TGTGCCAGCCCCGATCCGGGACAGGGTAATCCAGGCACTGAAGCTTTCTTT.

The chain uses TRBV7-9 and TRBJ2-7; the D is unclear. Looked up from germline, CDR1 is SEHNR and CDR2 is FQNEAQ (reference sequence). V shed 6 bases and J shed 6 bases, with 9 bases lying between them. The CDR3 sequence is 11 residues long. This chain's CDR3 is CASRGTIEQYF. The CDR3 DNA reads TGTGCCAGCAGAGGAACTATCGAGCAGTACTTC.

This clone was seen just once. Other DNA sequences within the sample encode an identical CDR3. The J gene is TRBJ2-2, the V gene TRBV9, with 10 bases that match TRBD2. V gave up 1 base and J gave up 6 bases; unmatched junction bases: 3. The V gene's germline CDR1 is SGDLS and CDR2 YYNGEE. The CDR3 consists of 15 residues. The CDR3 sequence is CASSVSGRAAGELFF. The CDR3 DNA follows: TGTGCCAGCAGCGTAAGCGGGAGGGCCGCCGGGGAGCTGTTTTTT.

The chain employs TRBV11-2 and TRBJ2-6; D may be TRBD1 (5 bases). The V gene lost 5 bases and the J gene lost 3 bases, with 8 bases spanning the gap. This CDR3 has 14 amino acids. Germline V gene data show CDR1 as SGHAT and CDR2 as FQNNGV. CDR3 loop: CASSIRVGANVLTF. CDR3 bases: TGTGCCAGCAGCATCAGGGTTGGGGCCAACGTCCTGACTTTC.

The CDR3 bases are TGTGCCAGCAGTTTAGCGGGAGGAACCACCTACGAGCAGTACTTC. Its protein product is CASSLAGGTTYEQYF. The rearrangement joins TRBV6-5 to TRBJ2-7; 10 nucleotides match TRBD2. Germline loops: CDR1 MNHEY, CDR2 SVGAGI. The J segment lost 2 bases and the V segment lost 4 bases, leaving 5 bases of the junction unmatched. The CDR3 runs to 15 residues.

The chain joins TRBV6-5 to TRBJ1-2; D is undetermined. The CDR3 is 15 amino acids. Germline CDR1 is MNHEY and CDR2 is SVGAGI. V was clipped by 5 bases and J by 3 bases, with 16 bases between them. The CDR3 DNA reads TGTGCCAGCAGTATCACAGAAAGTTGGGACTATGGCTACACCTTC. Translation: CASSITESWDYGYTF.

The chain has TRBV6-5 and TRBJ2-3; D unresolved. V was clipped by 6 bases and J by 2 bases, with 12 bases between them. The CDR3 has 14 residues. Germline assignment: CDR1 MNHEY and CDR2 SVGAGI. This chain's CDR3 is CASRSTYATDTQYF. The DNA of the CDR3 is TGTGCCAGCAGGTCCACCTACGCCACAGATACGCAGTATTTT.

This clone has only a few counts. The V call is TRBV5-1, the J call TRBJ2-7; 7 bases map to TRBD1. Trimming took 4 bases from V and 3 from J; bases not matched to a gene: 13. Per the germline V gene, CDR1 is SGHRS and CDR2 is YFSETQ. CDR3 length: 16 amino acids. The CDR3 is CASSRNKGGSSYEQYF. Written as DNA, the CDR3 is TGCGCCAGCAGCCGGAATAAAGGGGGCTCTAGCTACGAGCAGTACTTC.

This rearrangement joins TRBV5-1 to TRBJ1-3, with D perhaps TRBD1 (5 bases). Deletions cut 0 bases from V and 4 bases from J, with 11 bases between. CDR1 SGHRS and CDR2 YFSETQ come from the germline V gene. The CDR3 totals 15 residues. The CDR3 DNA follows: TGCGCCAGCAGCTTGGCCGGGCAGGGAGGAAACACCATATATTTT. Translated, it gives CASSLAGQGGNTIYF.

CDR3 sequence: CAWMVAPTTEAFF. CDR3 bases: TGTGCCTGGATGGTAGCGCCTACGACTGAAGCTTTCTTT. This chain links TRBV30 with TRBJ1-1; D gene uncertain. CDR1 is GTSNPN and CDR2 is SVGIG in the germline V gene (reference sequence). The CDR3 spans 13 residues. V was cut by 4 bases and J by 5 bases, with 14 bases left in between.

This clone has a handful of counts. The chain combines TRBV30 with TRBJ1-2; TRBD1 aligns across 11 bases. In germline, CDR1 is GTSNPN, CDR2 SVGIG (reference sequence). The J segment lost 8 bases and the V segment lost 3 bases, leaving 8 bases of the junction unmatched. CDR3 length: 14 amino acids. CDR3 sequence: CAWSLDRGPWGYTF. CDR3 nucleotide sequence: TGTGCCTGGAGCCTGGACAGGGGGCCTTGGGGCTACACCTTC. The whole variable domain, remainder taken from reference TRBV30 and TRBJ1-2, is SQTIHQWPATLVQPVGSPLSLECTVEGTSNPNLYWYRQAAGRGLQLLFYSVGIGQISSEVPQNLSASRPQDRQFILSSKKLLLSDSGFYLCAWSLDRGPWGYTFGSGTRLTVV.

The chain combines TRBV10-3 with TRBJ1-1; maybe TRBD1 (6 bases). V dropped 6 bases and J dropped 1 base, with 12 bases sitting between them. The CDR3 spans 14 residues. CDR1 ENHRY and CDR2 SYGVKD come from the germline V gene. The CDR3 loop reads CAIRQGGGNTEAFF. CDR3 nucleotide sequence: TGTGCCATCAGGCAGGGAGGGGGGAACACTGAAGCTTTCTTT.

The chain links TRBV19 to TRBJ1-2, with 9 bases matching TRBD1. The length of the CDR3 is 13 residues. CDR1 is LNHDA, CDR2 SQIVND, per germline (reference sequence). Unmatched junction bases numbered 2, after V lost 3 bases and J lost 6 bases. The CDR3 loop reads CASSINRGHGYTF. In nucleotides, the CDR3 is TGTGCCAGTAGTATTAACAGGGGGCATGGCTACACCTTC. Complete variable domain (other parts from reference TRBV19 and TRBJ1-2): DGGITQSPKYLFRKEGQNVTLSCEQNLNHDAMYWYRQDPGQGLRLIYYSQIVNDFQKGDIAEGYSVSREKKESFPLTVTSAQKNPTAFYLCASSINRGHGYTFGSGTRLTVV.